This record covers a single T cell receptor (beta chain). This entry comes from a study of T cell responses to AZD1222 COVID-19 vaccine. In the study overall: The study pooled second doses at about 4 or about 12 weeks.

The length of the CDR3 is 14 residues. Per germline, CDR1 SEHNR and CDR2 FQNEAQ (reference sequence). Trimming pared 0 bases from V and 0 bases from J, leaving 3 bases between. Assay: immunoSEQ multiplex PCR; the TCRdb copy retains only in-frame clones and omits some. The sample yields some 150,000 clones, approximately 94% seen once. The chain has TRBV7-9 and TRBJ1-5; D not resolved. This receptor was taken from an adult in good health. The sample was peripheral blood, taken on day 0 of AZD1222 vaccination. The CDR3 DNA reads as TGTGCCAGCAGCTTAGCGGATAGCAATCAGCCCCAGCATTTT. Its protein is CASSLADSNQPQHF.